The 3 T cell receptor beta chains below come from one sample, sequenced in a study of healthy donors' naive CD4 and CD8 T cells. Each TCR library used about 500 ng of total RNA and a linear amplification protocol. TCRdb called the reads again in MiXCR, with one record for every CDR3 protein. The sample carries about 180,000 distinct CDR3 sequences, around three quarters recorded once. Input material: naive CD4+ and CD8+ T cells sorted from blood, pooled from several donors. All receptors derive from a pool of human donors in good health; the sample pools cells from several healthy donors.

The V call is TRBV5-4, the J call TRBJ2-5, with D possibly matching TRBD2 (6 bases). The V gene lost 4 bases and the J gene lost 5 bases, with 18 bases spanning the gap. Per germline, CDR1 SGHNT and CDR2 YYREEE (reference sequence). CDR3 length: 15 amino acids. CDR3 DNA: TGTGCCAGCAGCCGCAATAGGGACTGGAAGGAGACCCAGTACTTC. It encodes CASSRNRDWKETQYF.

This clonotype has a single count. The chain has TRBV29-1 and TRBJ2-1; possible D gene TRBD1, 6 bases. The V gene's germline CDR1 is SQVTM and CDR2 ANQGSEA. This CDR3 is built from 14 residues. Trimming removed 6 bases from V and 7 bases from J, with 19 bases in between. Here the CDR3 DNA reads TGCAGCGTGACCCACAGGGCGATGGGAAATGAGCAGTTCTTC. The encoded protein is CSVTHRAMGNEQFF.

The genes are TRBV6-2 or TRBV6-3 and TRBJ2-7; D not certain. Germline V lookup: CDR1 MNHEY, CDR2 SVGEGT. This CDR3 contains 14 residues. The CDR3 DNA sequence: TGTGCCACCCGGGCCGATGAAGTGGGGTACGGGCAGTACGTC. This sequence encodes CATRADEVGYGQYV.